These 7 T cell receptor beta chains share one sample of origin, sequenced in a study of cytomegalovirus exposure and HLA in healthy donors. PCR amplification relied on 60 Vbeta primers (plus 13 Jbeta primers). Assay: immunoSEQ multiplex PCR; the TCRdb copy retains only in-frame clones and omits some. The sample shows around 190,000 clones, about three quarters of them seen only once. Sequencing was carried out using PBMCs. The receptor source for this set is a woman aged 40 to 49 in good health and CMV-seronegative.

This chain links TRBV2 with TRBJ2-1, with 9 bases matching TRBD2. The CDR3 loop spans 15 amino acids. The V and J ends lost 7 bases and 9 bases, in that order; junction bases with no gene match: 13. CDR1 SNHLY and CDR2 FYNNEI come from the germline V gene. This chain's CDR3 is CASTREGLGGGEQFF. As DNA, the CDR3 is TGTGCCAGCACGCGGGAGGGCCTGGGTGGGGGTGAGCAGTTCTTC. The full variable domain, completed using reference TRBV2 and TRBJ2-1, is EPEVTQTPSHQVTQMGQEVILRCVPISNHLYFYWYRQILGQKVEFLVSFYNNEISEKSEIFDDQFSVERPDGSNFTLKIRSTKLEDSAMYFCASTREGLGGGEQFFGPGTRLTVL.

The CDR3 DNA sequence: TGTGCCAGCAGCTTTTCGGGACAGGGTCGTAATCAGCCCCAGCATTTT. Protein sequence: CASSFSGQGRNQPQHF. The chain uses TRBV5-6 and TRBJ1-5; TRBD1 matches 9 bases. J gave up 4 bases and V 2 bases, and 7 bases lay outside the gene matches. Germline CDR1 is SGHDT and CDR2 is YYEEEE. This CDR3 has 16 residues. The complete variable domain, with remaining parts taken from reference TRBV5-6 and TRBJ1-5, reads DAGVTQSPTHLIKTRGQQVTLRCSPKSGHDTVSWYQQALGQGPQFIFQYYEEEERQRGNFPDRFSGHQFPNYSSELNVNALLLGDSALYLCASSFSGQGRNQPQHFGDGTRLSIL.

The chain employs TRBV27 and TRBJ2-5; possible D gene TRBD2, 5 bases. The germline gives CDR1 MNHEY, CDR2 SMNVEV (reference sequence). The CDR3 extends over 15 amino acids. Trimming left V 2 bases short and J 2 bases short, with 12 bases between. The CDR3 reads CASSLSDSVQETQYF. DNA for the CDR3: TGTGCCAGCAGTTTAAGTGATAGCGTACAAGAGACCCAGTACTTC.

The gene calls are TRBV11-2 and TRBJ1-2; D remains unclear. Trimming removed 1 base from V and 9 bases from J, with 6 bases in between. There are 11 residues in the CDR3. CDR1 is SGHAT, CDR2 FQNNGV, per germline. CDR3 sequence reads: CASSLGLRYTF. The CDR3 DNA reads TGTGCCAGCAGCTTAGGGCTCCGCTACACCTTC.

The rearrangement uses TRBV7-2 and TRBJ2-2; 11 bases fit TRBD1. J was trimmed by 0 bases and V by 5 bases; bases with no gene match: 8. CDR1 is SGHTA and CDR2 is FQGNSA in the germline V gene. This CDR3 is 18 amino acids long. The CDR3 DNA reads as TGTGCCAGCAGCGTACTACGGGGACAGGGGGCGAACACCGGGGAGCTGTTTTTT. Residues: CASSVLRGQGANTGELFF.

The sample holds a few counts of this clone. The J gene is TRBJ2-1, the V gene TRBV30; 8 bases align to TRBD2. V dropped 2 bases and J dropped 11; count of bases not matched to a gene: 14. This CDR3 contains 15 residues. Germline V gene data show CDR1 as GTSNPN and CDR2 as SVGIG (reference sequence). The CDR3 bases are TGTGCCTGGAGTAAACTAGCGGAGACCTCTCTAAAGCAGTTCTTC. Translation: CAWSKLAETSLKQFF.

The chain joins TRBV15 to TRBJ2-1; 7 bases are shared with TRBD2. V lost 0 bases, J lost 0 bases, and 2 bases stayed unmatched. CDR1 is LNHNV, CDR2 YYDKDF, per germline (reference sequence). This CDR3 comprises 16 residues. The DNA of the CDR3 is TGTGCCACCAGCAGAGAGGGGGGGAGCTCCTACAATGAGCAGTTCTTC. Protein product: CATSREGGSSYNEQFF.